This TCR beta chain was sequenced during a study of regulatory T cells in long-lasting Graves disease. Overall study results and limits: Public clonotype sharing was higher in persistent than newly diagnosed patients. TRBV28, TRBJ1-2 and TRBJ2-5 were segments that persistent disease favored.

This clonotype was recorded at least ten times. Its antigen remains unidentified. Both iRepertoire HTBI primers and Arm-PCR of CDR3 regions were used to build the TCR beta libraries. Each CDR3 protein is one row after TCRdb ran MiXCR on the multiplex PCR reads. The repertoire holds some 490,000 distinct CDR3 sequences, with 9.5% to 15% as singletons. Indicated time point: newly diagnosed GD, antithyroid drugs for less than 3 months. From PBMCs, RNA was extracted and then used to make the TCR library. CDR1 is SEHNR and CDR2 is FQNEAQ in the germline V gene (reference sequence). V was trimmed by 1 base and J by 0 bases, leaving 10 bases between them. This CDR3 is built from 16 residues. The sample also formed part of further work on T cells in Graves' hyperthyroidism and ophthalmopathy.

Source: peripheral blood mononuclear cells (PBMCs), taken at new diagnosis, from a patient treated with antithyroid drugs. The source is a woman in her 30s with Graves disease. The rearrangement joins TRBV7-9 to TRBJ2-1; no reliable D call. The CDR3 DNA reads as TGTGCCAGCAGCTTAGTCGGCTTGAGCTCCTACAATGAGCAGTTCTTC. Amino acid sequence: CASSLVGLSSYNEQFF.